This T cell receptor beta chain stems from a study of CD8 T cells in Susac syndrome. An amount of RNA that ranged from 0.5 to 1 ug was reverse transcribed with random hexamers. TCRdb fed the immunoSEQ multiplex PCR reads into MiXCR, producing one record per CDR3 protein. The table lists some 140,000 distinct CDR3 sequences, 95% of them singletons. V was cut by 5 bases and J by 4 bases, with 14 bases left in between. The germline gives CDR1 SGHVS, CDR2 FNYEAQ. CDR3 length: 14 residues. The sequencing input was CD8+ T cells from PBMCs. The receptor was isolated from a human donor with Susac syndrome. The genes are TRBV7-6 and TRBJ1-1, with D perhaps TRBD1 (5 bases). The CDR3 here is CASSGRAGGTEAFF. Written as DNA, the CDR3 is TGTGCCAGCAGCGGCAGAGCGGGGGGCACTGAAGCTTTCTTT.